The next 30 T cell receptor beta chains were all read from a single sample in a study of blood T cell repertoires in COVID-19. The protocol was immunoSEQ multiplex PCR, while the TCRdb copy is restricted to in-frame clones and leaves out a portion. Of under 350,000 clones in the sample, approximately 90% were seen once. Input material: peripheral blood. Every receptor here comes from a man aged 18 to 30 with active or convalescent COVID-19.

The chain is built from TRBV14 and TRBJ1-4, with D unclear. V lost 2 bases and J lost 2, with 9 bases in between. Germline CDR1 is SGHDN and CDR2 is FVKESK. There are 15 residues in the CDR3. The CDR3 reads CASSQTRSTNEKLFF. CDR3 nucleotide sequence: TGTGCCAGCAGCCAAACCCGTAGTACTAATGAAAAACTGTTTTTT.

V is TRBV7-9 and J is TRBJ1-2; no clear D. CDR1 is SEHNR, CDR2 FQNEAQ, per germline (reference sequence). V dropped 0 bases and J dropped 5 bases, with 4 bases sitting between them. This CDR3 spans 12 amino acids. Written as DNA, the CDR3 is TGTGCCAGCAGCTTAGCAGAGTATGGCTACACCTTC. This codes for CASSLAEYGYTF.

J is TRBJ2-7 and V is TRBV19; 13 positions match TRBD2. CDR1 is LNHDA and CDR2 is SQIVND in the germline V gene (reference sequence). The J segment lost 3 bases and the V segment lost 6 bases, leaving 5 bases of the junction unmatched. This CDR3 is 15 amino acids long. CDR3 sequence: CASSLGLAGIYEQYF. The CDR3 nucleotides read TGTGCCAGTAGCTTGGGACTAGCGGGAATCTACGAGCAGTACTTC.

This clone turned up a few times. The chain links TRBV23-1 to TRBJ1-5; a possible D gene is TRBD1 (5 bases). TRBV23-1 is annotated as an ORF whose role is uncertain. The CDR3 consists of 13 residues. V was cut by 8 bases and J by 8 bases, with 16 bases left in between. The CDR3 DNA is TGCGCCAGCGCAGGGTCCGGGGGTGAGCCCCAGCATTTT. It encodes CASAGSGGEPQHF.

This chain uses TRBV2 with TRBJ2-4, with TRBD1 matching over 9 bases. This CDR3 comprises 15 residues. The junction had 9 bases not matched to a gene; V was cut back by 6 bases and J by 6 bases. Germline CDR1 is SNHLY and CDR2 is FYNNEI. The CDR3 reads CASSRGQGEGNIQYF. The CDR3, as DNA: TGTGCCAGCAGCAGGGGACAGGGCGAAGGAAACATTCAGTACTTC. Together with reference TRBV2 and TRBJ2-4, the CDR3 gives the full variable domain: EPEVTQTPSHQVTQMGQEVILRCVPISNHLYFYWYRQILGQKVEFLVSFYNNEISEKSEIFDDQFSVERPDGSNFTLKIRSTKLEDSAMYFCASSRGQGEGNIQYFGAGTRLSVL.

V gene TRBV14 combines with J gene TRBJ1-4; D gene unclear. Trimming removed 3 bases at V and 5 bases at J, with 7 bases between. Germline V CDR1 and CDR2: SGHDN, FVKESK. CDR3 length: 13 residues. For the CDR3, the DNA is TGTGCCAGCAGCCAGAACTTAAATGAAAAACTGTTTTTT. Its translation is CASSQNLNEKLFF.

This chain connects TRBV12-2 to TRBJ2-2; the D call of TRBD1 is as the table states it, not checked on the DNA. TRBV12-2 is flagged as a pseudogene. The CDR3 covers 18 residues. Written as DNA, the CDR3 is TGTGCAAGTCGCTTAGTAGTCCAGGGACAGCAGAACACCGGGGAGCTGTTTTTT. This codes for CASRLVVQGQQNTGELFF.

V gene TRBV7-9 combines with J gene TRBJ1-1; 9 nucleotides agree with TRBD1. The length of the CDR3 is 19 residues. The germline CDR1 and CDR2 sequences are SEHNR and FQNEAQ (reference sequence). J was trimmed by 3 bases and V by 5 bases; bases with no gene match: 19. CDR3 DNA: TGTGCCAGCAGCACGAGGGGAGTTTGGTCGGGGACAGGGCACACTGAAGCTTTCTTT. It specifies CASSTRGVWSGTGHTEAFF.

The chain's CDR3 is CASSLEGTGASNTGELFF. CDR3 DNA sequence: TGCGCCAGCAGCTTGGAAGGGACAGGGGCATCGAACACCGGGGAGCTGTTTTTT. The V and J genes are TRBV5-1 and TRBJ2-2, with 10 positions matching TRBD1. CDR1 and CDR2 from the germline V gene are SGHRS and YFSETQ. Trimming took 0 bases from V and 0 from J; bases not matched to a gene: 5. CDR3 length: 18 residues.

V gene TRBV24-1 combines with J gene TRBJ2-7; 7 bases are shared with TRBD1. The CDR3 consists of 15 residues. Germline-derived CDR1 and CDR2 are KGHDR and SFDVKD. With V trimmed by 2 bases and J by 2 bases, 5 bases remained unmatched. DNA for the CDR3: TGTGCCACCAGTGATTCCACCGGGACAGCCTACGAGCAGTACTTC. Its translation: CATSDSTGTAYEQYF.

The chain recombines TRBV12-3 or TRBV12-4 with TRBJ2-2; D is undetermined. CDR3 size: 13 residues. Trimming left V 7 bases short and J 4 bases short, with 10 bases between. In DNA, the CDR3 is TGTGCCAGCATCCATGAGCCCACCGGGGAGCTGTTTTTT. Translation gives CASIHEPTGELFF.

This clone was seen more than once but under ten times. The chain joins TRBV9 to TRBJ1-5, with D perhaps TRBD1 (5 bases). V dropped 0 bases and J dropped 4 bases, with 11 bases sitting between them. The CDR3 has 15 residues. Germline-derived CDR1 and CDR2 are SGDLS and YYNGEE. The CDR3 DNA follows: TGTGCCAGCAGCGTAGACGGGAGGGGTAATCAGCCCCAGCATTTT. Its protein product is CASSVDGRGNQPQHF.

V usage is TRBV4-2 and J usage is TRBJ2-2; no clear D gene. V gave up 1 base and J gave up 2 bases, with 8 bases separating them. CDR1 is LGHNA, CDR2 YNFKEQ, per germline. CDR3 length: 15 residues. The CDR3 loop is CASSQVGDNTGELFF. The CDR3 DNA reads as TGTGCCAGCAGCCAAGTCGGAGATAACACCGGGGAGCTGTTTTTT.

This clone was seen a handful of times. The CDR3, as DNA: TGTGCCAGCAGCGCAACGAAGGGGTTTAACTATGGCTACACCTTC. Translating gives CASSATKGFNYGYTF. This chain uses TRBV9 with TRBJ1-2; tentative D call: TRBD1 (5 bases). V was pared by 3 bases and J by 1 base, with 13 bases between. This CDR3 contains 15 residues. In germline, CDR1 is SGDLS, CDR2 YYNGEE.

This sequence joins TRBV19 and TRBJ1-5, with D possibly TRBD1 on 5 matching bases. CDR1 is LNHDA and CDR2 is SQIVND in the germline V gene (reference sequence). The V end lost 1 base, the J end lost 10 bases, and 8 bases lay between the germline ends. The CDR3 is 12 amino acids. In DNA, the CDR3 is TGTGCCAGTAGTATAGTGGGGGGACCCCAGCATTTT. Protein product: CASSIVGGPQHF.

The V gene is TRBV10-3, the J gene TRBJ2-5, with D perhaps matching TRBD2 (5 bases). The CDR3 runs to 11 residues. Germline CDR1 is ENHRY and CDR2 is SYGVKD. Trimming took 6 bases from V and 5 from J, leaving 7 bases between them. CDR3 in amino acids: CAIREEETQYF. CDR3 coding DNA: TGTGCCATCAGGGAGGAGGAGACCCAGTACTTC.

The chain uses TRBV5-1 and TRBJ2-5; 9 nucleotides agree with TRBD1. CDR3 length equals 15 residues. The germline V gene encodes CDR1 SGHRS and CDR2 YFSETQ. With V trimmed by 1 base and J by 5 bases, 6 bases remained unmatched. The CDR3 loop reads CASSLSQGAAETQYF. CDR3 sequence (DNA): TGCGCCAGCAGCTTGTCACAGGGGGCGGCGGAGACCCAGTACTTC.

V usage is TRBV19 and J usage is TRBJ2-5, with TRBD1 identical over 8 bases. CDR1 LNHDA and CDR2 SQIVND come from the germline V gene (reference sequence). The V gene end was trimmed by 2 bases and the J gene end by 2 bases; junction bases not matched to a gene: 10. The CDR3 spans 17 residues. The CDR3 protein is CASSIPGTGALQETQYF. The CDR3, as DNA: TGTGCCAGTAGTATACCCGGGACAGGCGCCCTGCAAGAGACCCAGTACTTC.

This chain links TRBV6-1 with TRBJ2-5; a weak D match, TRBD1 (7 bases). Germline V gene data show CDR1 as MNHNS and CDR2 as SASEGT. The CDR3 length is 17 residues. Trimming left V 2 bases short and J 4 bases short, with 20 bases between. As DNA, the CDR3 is TGTGCCAGCAGTGAACACCTAGGGCAGGGGGGCAGAGAGACCCAGTACTTC. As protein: CASSEHLGQGGRETQYF.

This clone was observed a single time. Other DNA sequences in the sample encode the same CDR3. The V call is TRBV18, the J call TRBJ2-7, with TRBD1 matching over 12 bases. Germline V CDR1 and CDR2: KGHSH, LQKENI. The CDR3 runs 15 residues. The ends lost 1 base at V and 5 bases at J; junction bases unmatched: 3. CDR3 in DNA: TGTGCCAGCTCACCACGGGACAGGGGGCTCGACGAGCAGTACTTC. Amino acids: CASSPRDRGLDEQYF.

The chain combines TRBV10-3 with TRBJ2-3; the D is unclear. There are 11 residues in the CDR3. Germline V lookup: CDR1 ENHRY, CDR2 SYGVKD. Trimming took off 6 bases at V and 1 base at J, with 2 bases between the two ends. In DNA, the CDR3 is TGTGCCATCAGCGGCACAGATACGCAGTATTTT. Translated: CAISGTDTQYF.

CDR3 bases: TGTGCCAGCAGCCCTTCAGAGGATGAGCAGTACTTC. Its protein product is CASSPSEDEQYF. The rearrangement links TRBV11-1 to TRBJ2-7; D unclear. Germline V gives CDR1 SGHAT, CDR2 FQDESV (reference sequence). The CDR3 consists of 12 residues. V lost 5 bases to trimming and J lost 7 bases, with 12 bases between them.

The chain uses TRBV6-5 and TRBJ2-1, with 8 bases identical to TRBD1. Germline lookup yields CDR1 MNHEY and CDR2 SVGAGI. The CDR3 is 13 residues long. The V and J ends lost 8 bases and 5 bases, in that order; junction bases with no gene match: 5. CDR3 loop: CASGDRINNEQFF. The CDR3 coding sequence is TGTGCCAGCGGGGACAGGATCAACAATGAGCAGTTCTTC.

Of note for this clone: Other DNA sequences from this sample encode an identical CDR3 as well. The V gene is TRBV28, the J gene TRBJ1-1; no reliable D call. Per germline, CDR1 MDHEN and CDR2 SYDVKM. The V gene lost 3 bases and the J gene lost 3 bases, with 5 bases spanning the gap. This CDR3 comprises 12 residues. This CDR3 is CASSLGDTEAFF. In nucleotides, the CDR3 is TGTGCCAGCAGTTTGGGAGACACTGAAGCTTTCTTT. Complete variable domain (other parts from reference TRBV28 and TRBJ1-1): DVKVTQSSRYLVKRTGEKVFLECVQDMDHENMFWYRQDPGLGLRLIYFSYDVKMKEKGDIPEGYSVSREKKERFSLILESASTNQTSMYLCASSLGDTEAFFGQGTRLTVV.

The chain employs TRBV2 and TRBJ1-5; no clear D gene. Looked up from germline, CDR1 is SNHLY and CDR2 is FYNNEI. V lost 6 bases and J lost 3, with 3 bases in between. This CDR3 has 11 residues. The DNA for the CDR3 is TGTGCCAGCAGGGCCAATCAGCCCCAGCATTTT. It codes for CASRANQPQHF.

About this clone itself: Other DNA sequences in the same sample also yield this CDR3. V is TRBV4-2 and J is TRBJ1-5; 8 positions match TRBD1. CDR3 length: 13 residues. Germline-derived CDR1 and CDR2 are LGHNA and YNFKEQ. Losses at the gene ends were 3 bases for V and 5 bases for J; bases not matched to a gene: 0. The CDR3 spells CASSQDRDQPQHF. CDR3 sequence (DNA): TGTGCCAGCAGCCAGGACAGGGATCAGCCCCAGCATTTT.

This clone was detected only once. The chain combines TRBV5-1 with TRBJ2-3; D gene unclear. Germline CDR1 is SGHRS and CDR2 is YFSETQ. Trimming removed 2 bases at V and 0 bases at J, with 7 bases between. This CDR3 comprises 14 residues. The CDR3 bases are TGCGCCAGCAGCTTAGCGACGAGCACAGATACGCAGTATTTT. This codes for CASSLATSTDTQYF.

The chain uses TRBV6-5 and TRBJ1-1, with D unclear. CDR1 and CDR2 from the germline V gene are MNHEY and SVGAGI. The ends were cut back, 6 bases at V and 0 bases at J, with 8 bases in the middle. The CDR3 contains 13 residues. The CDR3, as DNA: TGTGCCAGCAGCCCGACACTGAACACTGAAGCTTTCTTT. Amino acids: CASSPTLNTEAFF.

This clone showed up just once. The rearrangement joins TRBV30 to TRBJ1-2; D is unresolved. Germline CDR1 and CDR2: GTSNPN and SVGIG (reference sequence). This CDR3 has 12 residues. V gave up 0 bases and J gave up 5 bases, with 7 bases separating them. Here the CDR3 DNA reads TGTGCCTGGAGTGTGGCGGATTATGGCTACACCTTC. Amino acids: CAWSVADYGYTF.

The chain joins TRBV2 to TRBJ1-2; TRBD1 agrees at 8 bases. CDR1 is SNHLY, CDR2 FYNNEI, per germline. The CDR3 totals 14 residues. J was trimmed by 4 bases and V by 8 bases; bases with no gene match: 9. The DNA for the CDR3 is TGTGCCAGCGGATGGGACAGGAGGAGCTATGGCTACACCTTC. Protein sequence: CASGWDRRSYGYTF.